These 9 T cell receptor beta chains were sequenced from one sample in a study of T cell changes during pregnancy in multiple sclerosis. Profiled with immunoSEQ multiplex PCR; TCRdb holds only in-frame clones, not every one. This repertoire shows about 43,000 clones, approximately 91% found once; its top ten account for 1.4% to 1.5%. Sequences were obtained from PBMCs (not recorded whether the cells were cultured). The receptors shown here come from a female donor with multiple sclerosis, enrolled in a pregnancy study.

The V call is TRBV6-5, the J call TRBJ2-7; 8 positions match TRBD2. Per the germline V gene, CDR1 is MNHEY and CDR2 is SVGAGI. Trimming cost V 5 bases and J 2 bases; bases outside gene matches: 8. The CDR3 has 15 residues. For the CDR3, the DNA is TGTGCCAGCAGTCCCCTCACGGGAGGGCCCTACGAGCAGTACTTC. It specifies CASSPLTGGPYEQYF.

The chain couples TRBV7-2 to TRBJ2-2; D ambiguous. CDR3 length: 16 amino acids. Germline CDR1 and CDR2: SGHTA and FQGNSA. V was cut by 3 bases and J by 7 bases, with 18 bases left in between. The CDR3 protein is CASSFRKTAEVGELFF. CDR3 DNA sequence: TGTGCCAGCAGCTTCCGGAAGACGGCCGAGGTCGGGGAGCTGTTTTTT. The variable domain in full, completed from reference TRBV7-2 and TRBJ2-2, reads GAGVSQSPSNKVTEKGKDVELRCDPISGHTALYWYRQSLGQGLEFLIYFQGNSAPDKSGLPSDRFSAERTGGSVSTLTIQRTQQEDSAVYLCASSFRKTAEVGELFFGEGSRLTVL.

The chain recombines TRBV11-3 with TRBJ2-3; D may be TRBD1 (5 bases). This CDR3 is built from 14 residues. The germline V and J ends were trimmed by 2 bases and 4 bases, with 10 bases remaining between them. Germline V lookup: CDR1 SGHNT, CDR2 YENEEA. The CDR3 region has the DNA TGTGCCAGCAGCTTAAGAAGGGGCCCAGATACGCAGTATTTT. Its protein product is CASSLRRGPDTQYF. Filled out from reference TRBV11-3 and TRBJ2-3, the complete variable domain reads EAGVVQSPRYKIIEKKQPVAFWCNPISGHNTLYWYLQNLGQGPELLIRYENEEAVDDSQLPKDRFSAERLKGVDSTLKIQPAELGDSAVYLCASSLRRGPDTQYFGPGTRLTVL.

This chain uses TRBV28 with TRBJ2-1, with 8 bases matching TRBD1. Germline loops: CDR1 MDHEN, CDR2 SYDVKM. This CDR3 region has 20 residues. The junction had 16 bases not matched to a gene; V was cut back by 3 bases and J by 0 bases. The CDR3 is CASSFPRDRSPVSSYNEQFF. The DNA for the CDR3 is TGTGCCAGCAGTTTTCCCCGGGACAGGAGCCCAGTGAGCTCCTACAATGAGCAGTTCTTC.

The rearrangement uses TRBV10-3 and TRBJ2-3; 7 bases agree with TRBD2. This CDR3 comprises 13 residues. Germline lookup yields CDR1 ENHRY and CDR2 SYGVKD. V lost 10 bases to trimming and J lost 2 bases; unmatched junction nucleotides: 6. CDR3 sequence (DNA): TGTGCCACACTAGCGCACGACACAGATACGCAGTATTTT. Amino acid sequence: CATLAHDTDTQYF.

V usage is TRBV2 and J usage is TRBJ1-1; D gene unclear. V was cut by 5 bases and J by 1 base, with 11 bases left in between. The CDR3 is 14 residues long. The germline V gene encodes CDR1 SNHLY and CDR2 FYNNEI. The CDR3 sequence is CASSPIYRNTEAFF. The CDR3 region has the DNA TGTGCCAGCAGTCCCATTTATAGGAACACTGAAGCTTTCTTT.

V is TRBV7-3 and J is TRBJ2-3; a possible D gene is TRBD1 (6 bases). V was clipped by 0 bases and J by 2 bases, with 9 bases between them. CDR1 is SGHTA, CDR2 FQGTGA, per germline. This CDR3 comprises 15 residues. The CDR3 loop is CASSLTSGVTDTQYF. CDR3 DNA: TGTGCCAGCAGCTTAACCTCAGGGGTCACAGATACGCAGTATTTT.

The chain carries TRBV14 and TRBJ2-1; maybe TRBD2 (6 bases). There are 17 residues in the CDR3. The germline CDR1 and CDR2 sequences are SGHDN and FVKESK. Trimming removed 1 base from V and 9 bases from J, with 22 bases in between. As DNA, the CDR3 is TGTGCCAGCAGCCAAGTGGCAGGCGTATCTGTCGGGGGTGAGCAGTTCTTC. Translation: CASSQVAGVSVGGEQFF.

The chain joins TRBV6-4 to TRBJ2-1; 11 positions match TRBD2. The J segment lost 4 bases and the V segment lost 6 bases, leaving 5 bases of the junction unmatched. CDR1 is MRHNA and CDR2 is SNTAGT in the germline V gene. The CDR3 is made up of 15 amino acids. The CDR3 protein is CASSPIAGGYNEQFF. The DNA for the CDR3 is TGTGCCAGCAGCCCAATAGCGGGAGGGTACAATGAGCAGTTCTTC.